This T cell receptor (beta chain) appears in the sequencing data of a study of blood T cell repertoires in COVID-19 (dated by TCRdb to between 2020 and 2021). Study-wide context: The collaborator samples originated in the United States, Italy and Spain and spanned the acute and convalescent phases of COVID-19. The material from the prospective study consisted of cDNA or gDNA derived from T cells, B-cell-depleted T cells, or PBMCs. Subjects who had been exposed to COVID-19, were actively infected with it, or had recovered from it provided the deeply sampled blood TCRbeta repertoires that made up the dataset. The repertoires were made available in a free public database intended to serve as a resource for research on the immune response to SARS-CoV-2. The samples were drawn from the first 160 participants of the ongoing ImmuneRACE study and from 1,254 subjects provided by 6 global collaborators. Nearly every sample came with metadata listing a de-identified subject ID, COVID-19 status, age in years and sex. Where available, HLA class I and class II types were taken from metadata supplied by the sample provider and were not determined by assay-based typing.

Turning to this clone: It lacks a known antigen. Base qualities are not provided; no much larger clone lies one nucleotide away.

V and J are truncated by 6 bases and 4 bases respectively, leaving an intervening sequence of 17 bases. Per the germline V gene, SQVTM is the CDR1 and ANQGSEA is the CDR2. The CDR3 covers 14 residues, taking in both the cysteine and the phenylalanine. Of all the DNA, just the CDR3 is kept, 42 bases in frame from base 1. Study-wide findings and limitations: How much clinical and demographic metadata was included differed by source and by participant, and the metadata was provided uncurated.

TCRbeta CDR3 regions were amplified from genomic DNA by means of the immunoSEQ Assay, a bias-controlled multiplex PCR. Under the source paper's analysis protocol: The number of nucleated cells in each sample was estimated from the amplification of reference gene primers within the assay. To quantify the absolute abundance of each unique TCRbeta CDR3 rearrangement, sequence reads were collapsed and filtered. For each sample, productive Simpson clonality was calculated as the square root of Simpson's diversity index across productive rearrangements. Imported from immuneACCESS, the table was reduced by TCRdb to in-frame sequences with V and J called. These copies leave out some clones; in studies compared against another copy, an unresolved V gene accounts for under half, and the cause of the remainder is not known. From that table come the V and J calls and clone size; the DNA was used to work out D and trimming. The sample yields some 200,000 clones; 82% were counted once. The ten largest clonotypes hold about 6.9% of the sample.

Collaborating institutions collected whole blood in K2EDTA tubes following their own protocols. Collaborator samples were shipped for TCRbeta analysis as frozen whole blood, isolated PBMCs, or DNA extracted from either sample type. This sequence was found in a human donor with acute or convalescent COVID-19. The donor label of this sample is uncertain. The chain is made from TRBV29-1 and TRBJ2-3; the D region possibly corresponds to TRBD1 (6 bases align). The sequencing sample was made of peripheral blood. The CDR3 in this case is CSVTKRGISDTQYF. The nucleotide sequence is TGCAGCGTAACGAAGAGGGGGATTTCAGATACGCAGTATTTT.